What follows are 16 T cell receptor beta chains derived from one specimen sequenced in a study of cytomegalovirus exposure and HLA in healthy donors. Amplification used 60 Vbeta primers and 13 Jbeta primers. Libraries were prepared by immunoSEQ multiplex PCR; TCRdb keeps only in-frame clonotypes and omits some of them. The sample includes tens of thousands of clones, 60% to 85% seen only once; the top ten take roughly 1.5%. The sequencing input was PBMCs. The receptors here all came from a man between 40 and 49 years old in good health and CMV-seronegative.

V and J are TRBV18 and TRBJ2-2; 11 positions match TRBD1. CDR1 and CDR2 (germline): KGHSH, LQKENI. The J segment lost 6 bases and the V segment lost 2 bases, leaving 5 bases of the junction unmatched. This CDR3 contains 16 residues. The CDR3, as DNA: TGTGCCAGCTCACCAAGGACAGGGGGCGCGTCCGGGGAGCTGTTTTTT. This encodes CASSPRTGGASGELFF.

Worth noting for this clone: One junction end does not reproduce the germline sequence, and a read error may be involved. The V call is TRBV4-2, the J call TRBJ2-6; possibly TRBD2 for D (6 bases). This CDR3 has 15 residues. Germline CDR1 and CDR2: LGHNA and YNFKEQ. In DNA form, the CDR3 reads TGTGCCAGCAGCCAGGAGGGCTCTGGGGCCAACGGCCTGACTTTC. Protein product: CASSQEGSGANGLTF.

The chain uses TRBV7-9 and TRBJ1-1, with D perhaps matching TRBD1 (6 bases). Germline V lookup: CDR1 SEHNR, CDR2 FQNEAQ (reference sequence). The ends were cut back, 5 bases at V and 5 bases at J, with 12 bases in the middle. The CDR3 totals 13 residues. CDR3 region: CASSTPGQTEAFF. In DNA form, the CDR3 reads TGTGCCAGCAGCACCCCGGGACAAACTGAAGCTTTCTTT.

The chain employs TRBV5-4 and TRBJ2-1; 9 positions match TRBD2. Losses at the gene ends were 4 bases for V and 7 bases for J; bases not matched to a gene: 6. The CDR3 has 14 amino acids. Germline CDR1 reads SGHNT; CDR2 reads YYREEE (reference sequence). Here the CDR3 DNA reads TGTGCCAGCAGCCTTGGACTAGCGAATAATGAGCAGTTCTTC. As protein: CASSLGLANNEQFF. Full variable domain (outside the CDR3, taken from reference TRBV5-4 and TRBJ2-1): ETGVTQSPTHLIKTRGQQVTLRCSSQSGHNTVSWYQQALGQGPQFIFQYYREEENGRGNFPPRFSGLQFPNYSSELNVNALELDDSALYLCASSLGLANNEQFFGPGTRLTVL.

The V and J genes are TRBV7-8 and TRBJ2-1; the match to TRBD1 covers 10 bases. In germline, CDR1 is SGHVS, CDR2 FQNEAQ. The ends lost 5 bases at V and 4 bases at J; junction bases unmatched: 5. The CDR3 spans 15 residues. CDR3: CASSRGQGGYNEQFF. The CDR3 DNA sequence: TGTGCCAGCAGCCGTGGACAGGGGGGATACAATGAGCAGTTCTTC.

The chain has TRBV6-5 and TRBJ2-7, with D maybe TRBD1 (6 bases). The CDR3 consists of 15 residues. Germline-derived CDR1 and CDR2 are MNHEY and SVGAGI. Between the trimmed V and J ends, which lost 2 bases and 5 bases, there was a span of 16 bases. The CDR3 loop reads CASSYTLTGNHEQYF. The DNA of the CDR3 is TGTGCCAGCAGTTACACTTTAACAGGGAACCACGAGCAGTACTTC.

The chain is built from TRBV7-2 and TRBJ1-2; D might be TRBD1 (5 bases). CDR1 is SGHTA and CDR2 is FQGNSA in the germline V gene. CDR3 length: 12 residues. Trimming shortened V by 6 bases and J by 6 bases, and 11 bases separated the two germline ends. The CDR3 here is CASSLRDHGYTF. CDR3 coding DNA: TGTGCCAGCAGTCTCAGGGATCATGGCTACACCTTC.

The chain recombines TRBV5-1 with TRBJ2-7, with no clear D. Trimming took off 4 bases at V and 4 bases at J, with 12 bases between the two ends. The CDR3 covers 13 residues. CDR1 is SGHRS, CDR2 YFSETQ, per germline. The CDR3 loop reads CASSEPSLYEQYF. Here the CDR3 DNA reads TGCGCCAGCAGCGAACCCAGTCTGTACGAGCAGTACTTC. The whole variable domain, filled in from reference TRBV5-1 and TRBJ2-7, reads KAGVTQTPRYLIKTRGQQVTLSCSPISGHRSVSWYQQTPGQGLQFLFEYFSETQRNKGNFPGRFSGRQFSNSRSEMNVSTLELGDSALYLCASSEPSLYEQYFGPGTRLTVT.

This chain joins TRBV11-2 and TRBJ2-1, with 8 bases identical to TRBD2. The CDR3 is 13 residues long. Germline lookup yields CDR1 SGHAT and CDR2 FQNNGV. V lost 5 bases, J lost 8 bases, and 5 bases stayed unmatched. The chain's CDR3 is CASSPPGGDEQFF. CDR3 coding DNA: TGTGCCAGCAGCCCGCCCGGGGGGGATGAGCAGTTCTTC.

This rearrangement joins TRBV6-1 to TRBJ1-1; tentatively, D is TRBD1 (5 bases). CDR1 and CDR2 (germline): MNHNS, SASEGT. Between the trimmed V and J ends, which lost 8 bases and 0 bases, there was a span of 10 bases. The CDR3 spans 13 residues. CDR3 in amino acids: CASLKGMNTEAFF. CDR3 DNA: TGTGCCAGCTTAAAGGGGATGAACACTGAAGCTTTCTTT.

The chain combines TRBV4-1 with TRBJ2-4; a weak D match, TRBD2 (5 bases). The V gene lost 4 bases and the J gene lost 6 bases, with 7 bases spanning the gap. From germline, CDR1 is MGHRA and CDR2 YSYEKL. CDR3 size: 12 residues. The CDR3 is CASSPGVNIQYF. Written as DNA, the CDR3 is TGCGCCAGCAGCCCCGGGGTAAACATTCAGTACTTC.

CDR3 residues: CSASPGEMNTEAFF. CDR3 DNA: TGCAGCGCCTCCCCGGGGGAGATGAACACTGAAGCTTTCTTT. The chain recombines TRBV29-1 with TRBJ1-1; a weak D match, TRBD1 (5 bases). CDR3 length: 14 residues. Trimming took off 7 bases at V and 0 bases at J, with 15 bases between the two ends. CDR1 and CDR2 from the germline V gene are SQVTM and ANQGSEA.

The J gene is TRBJ2-7, the V gene TRBV27; 9 bases are shared with TRBD2. The CDR3 runs 13 residues. CDR1 is MNHEY, CDR2 SMNVEV, per germline (reference sequence). V lost 6 bases to trimming and J lost 0 bases; unmatched junction nucleotides: 0. The CDR3, as DNA: TGTGCCAGCAGGACTAGCGGCTCCTACGAGCAGTACTTC. As protein: CASRTSGSYEQYF.

This clone was recorded a few times. The V and J genes are TRBV18 and TRBJ2-7; the D is unclear. Germline V gives CDR1 KGHSH, CDR2 LQKENI. The CDR3 is 13 residues long. V lost 3 bases and J lost 3, with 9 bases in between. CDR3 DNA: TGTGCCAGCTCACCGGATCAGGACTACGAGCAGTACTTC. Translating it yields CASSPDQDYEQYF.

This rearrangement joins TRBV28 to TRBJ1-2; D gene uncertain. The CDR3 covers 14 residues. CDR1 is MDHEN and CDR2 is SYDVKM in the germline V gene. V was shortened by 4 bases and J by 4 bases, with 13 bases between the two germline ends. CDR3 in amino acids: CASSSPPGVYGYTF. In DNA, the CDR3 is TGTGCCAGCAGTTCGCCGCCTGGAGTCTATGGCTACACCTTC.

The chain is built from TRBV30 and TRBJ2-7, with D possibly matching TRBD2 (7 bases). Trimming cost V 8 bases and J 4 bases, with 15 bases left between them. Germline CDR1 and CDR2: GTSNPN and SVGIG (reference sequence). The CDR3 runs to 12 residues. Here the CDR3 DNA reads TGTGCCAGGGGGGGCGGCAGTTACGAGCAGTACTTC. Translation gives CARGGGSYEQYF.